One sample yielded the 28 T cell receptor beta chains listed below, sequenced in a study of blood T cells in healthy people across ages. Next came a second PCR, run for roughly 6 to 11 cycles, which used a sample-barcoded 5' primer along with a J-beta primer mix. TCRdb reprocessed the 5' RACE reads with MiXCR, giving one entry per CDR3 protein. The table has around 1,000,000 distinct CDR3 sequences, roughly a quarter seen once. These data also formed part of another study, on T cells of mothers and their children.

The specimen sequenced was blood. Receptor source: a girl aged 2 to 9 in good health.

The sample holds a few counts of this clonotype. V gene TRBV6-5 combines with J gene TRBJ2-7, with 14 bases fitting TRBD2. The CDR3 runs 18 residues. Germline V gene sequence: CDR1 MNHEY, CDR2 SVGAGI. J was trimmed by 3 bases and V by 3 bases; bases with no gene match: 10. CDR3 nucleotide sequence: TGTGCCAGCAGTTATCACCAACCGGGACTAGCGGGGGTCTACGAGCAGTACTTC. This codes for CASSYHQPGLAGVYEQYF.

CDR3 loop: CASSDGVGNTIYF. CDR3 DNA sequence: TGTGCCAGCAGCGACGGGGTTGGAAACACCATATATTTT. The chain couples TRBV9 to TRBJ1-3, with D hard to call. The CDR3 runs to 13 residues. Trimming stripped 3 bases from V and 3 bases from J, with 7 bases between. CDR1 and CDR2 (germline): SGDLS, YYNGEE.

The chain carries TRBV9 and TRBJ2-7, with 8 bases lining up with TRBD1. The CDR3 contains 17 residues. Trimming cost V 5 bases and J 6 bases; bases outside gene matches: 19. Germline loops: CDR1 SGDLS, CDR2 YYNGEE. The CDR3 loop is CASRRDRGKRQVSEQYF. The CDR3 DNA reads TGTGCCAGCAGAAGAGACAGGGGTAAAAGGCAGGTGTCCGAGCAGTACTTC. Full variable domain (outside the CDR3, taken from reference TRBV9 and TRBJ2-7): DSGVTQTPKHLITATGQRVTLRCSPRSGDLSVYWYQQSLDQGLQFLIQYYNGEERAKGNILERFSAQQFPDLHSELNLSSLELGDSALYFCASRRDRGKRQVSEQYFGPGTRLTVT.

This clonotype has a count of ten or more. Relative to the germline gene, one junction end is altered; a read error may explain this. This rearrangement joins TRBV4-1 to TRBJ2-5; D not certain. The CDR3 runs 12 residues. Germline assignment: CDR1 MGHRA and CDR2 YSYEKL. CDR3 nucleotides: TGTGCCAGCAGTCCCTTGGGGGAGACCCAGTACTTC. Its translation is CASSPLGETQYF.

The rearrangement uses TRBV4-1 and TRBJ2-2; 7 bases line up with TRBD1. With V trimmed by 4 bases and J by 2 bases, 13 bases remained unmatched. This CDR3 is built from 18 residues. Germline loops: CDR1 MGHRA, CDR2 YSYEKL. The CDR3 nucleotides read TGCGCCAGCAGCCCCTTTTTGGCGACAGGGCTAAACACCGGGGAGCTGTTTTTT. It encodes CASSPFLATGLNTGELFF.

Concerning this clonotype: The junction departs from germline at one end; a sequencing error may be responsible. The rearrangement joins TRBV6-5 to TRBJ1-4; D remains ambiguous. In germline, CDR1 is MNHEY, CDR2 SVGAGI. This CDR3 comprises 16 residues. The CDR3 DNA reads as TGTGCCAGCAGTTACCGGTTTTCGGTTACCGGTGAAAAGCTGTTTTTT. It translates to CASSYRFSVTGEKLFF.

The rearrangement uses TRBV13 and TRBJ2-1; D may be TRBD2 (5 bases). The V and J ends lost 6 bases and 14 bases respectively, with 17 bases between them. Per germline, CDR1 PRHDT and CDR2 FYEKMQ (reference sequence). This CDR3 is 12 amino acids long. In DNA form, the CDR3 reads TGTGCCAGCAGTTCCATACGGACTGTCAAGTTCTTC. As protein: CASSSIRTVKFF.

In nucleotides, the CDR3 is TGTGCCAGCAGTGAAAGGTATAGCGGGAGAGACAATGAGCAGTTCTTC. Its protein is CASSERYSGRDNEQFF. The rearrangement joins TRBV2 to TRBJ2-1; 9 bases line up with TRBD2. Germline V lookup: CDR1 SNHLY, CDR2 FYNNEI. With V trimmed by 2 bases and J by 5 bases, 7 bases remained unmatched. This CDR3 contains 16 residues.

CDR3 DNA: TGTGCCAGCAGTGGTGGCCACGACGGGTCACCCCTCCACTTT. This sequence encodes CASSGGHDGSPLHF. The chain combines TRBV2 with TRBJ1-6, with no clear D. The CDR3 loop spans 14 amino acids. CDR1 is SNHLY, CDR2 FYNNEI, per germline. V was cut by 4 bases and J by 10 bases, with 14 bases left in between.

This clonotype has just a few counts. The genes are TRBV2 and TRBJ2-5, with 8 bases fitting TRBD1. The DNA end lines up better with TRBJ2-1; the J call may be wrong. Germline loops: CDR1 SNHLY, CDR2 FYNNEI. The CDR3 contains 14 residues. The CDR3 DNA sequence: TGTGCCAGCAGACCCGGGACAGGCTGGAATGAGCAGTTCTTC. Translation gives CASRPGTGWNEQFF.

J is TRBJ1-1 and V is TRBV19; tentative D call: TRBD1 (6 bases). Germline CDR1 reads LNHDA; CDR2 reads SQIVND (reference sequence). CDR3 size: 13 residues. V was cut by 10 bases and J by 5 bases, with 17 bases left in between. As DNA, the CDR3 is TGTGCCATATCGGACAGTAGGTGGACTGAAGCTTTCTTT. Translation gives CAISDSRWTEAFF.

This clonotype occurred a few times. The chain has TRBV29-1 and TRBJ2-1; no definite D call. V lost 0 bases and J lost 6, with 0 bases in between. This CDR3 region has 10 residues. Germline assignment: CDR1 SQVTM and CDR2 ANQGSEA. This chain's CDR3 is CSVEDNEQFF. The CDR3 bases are TGCAGCGTTGAAGACAATGAGCAGTTCTTC.

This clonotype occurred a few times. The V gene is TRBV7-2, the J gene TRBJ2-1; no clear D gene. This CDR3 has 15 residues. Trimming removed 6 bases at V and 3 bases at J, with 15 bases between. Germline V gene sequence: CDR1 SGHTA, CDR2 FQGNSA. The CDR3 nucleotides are TGTGCCAGCAGTTCGCAGGTGGTCTTCTACAATGAGCAGTTCTTC. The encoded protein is CASSSQVVFYNEQFF.

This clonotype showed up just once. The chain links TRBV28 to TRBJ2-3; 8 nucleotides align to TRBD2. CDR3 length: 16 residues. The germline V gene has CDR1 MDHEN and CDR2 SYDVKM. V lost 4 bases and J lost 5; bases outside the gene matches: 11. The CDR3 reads CASSSRSGVFIDTQYF. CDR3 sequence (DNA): TGTGCCAGCAGTTCACGTAGCGGGGTTTTTATAGATACGCAGTATTTT.

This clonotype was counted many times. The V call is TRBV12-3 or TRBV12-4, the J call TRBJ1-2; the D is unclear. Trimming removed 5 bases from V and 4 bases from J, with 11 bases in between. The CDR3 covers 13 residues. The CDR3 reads CASSRAYGYGYTF. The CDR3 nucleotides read TGTGCCAGCAGTAGGGCTTATGGCTATGGCTACACCTTC.

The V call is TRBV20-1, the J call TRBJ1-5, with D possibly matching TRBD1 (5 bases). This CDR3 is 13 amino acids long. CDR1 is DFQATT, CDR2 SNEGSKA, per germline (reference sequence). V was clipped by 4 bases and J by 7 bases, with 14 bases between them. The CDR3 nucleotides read TGCAGTGCTACTGGGGGGGGGTACCAGCCCCAGCATTTT. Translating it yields CSATGGGYQPQHF.

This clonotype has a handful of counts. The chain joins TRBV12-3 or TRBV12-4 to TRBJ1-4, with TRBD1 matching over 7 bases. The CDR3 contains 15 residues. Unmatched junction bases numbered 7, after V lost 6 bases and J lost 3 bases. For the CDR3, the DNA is TGTGCCAGCAGCCTCCGGGACAGTTCTAATGAAAAACTGTTTTTT. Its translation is CASSLRDSSNEKLFF.

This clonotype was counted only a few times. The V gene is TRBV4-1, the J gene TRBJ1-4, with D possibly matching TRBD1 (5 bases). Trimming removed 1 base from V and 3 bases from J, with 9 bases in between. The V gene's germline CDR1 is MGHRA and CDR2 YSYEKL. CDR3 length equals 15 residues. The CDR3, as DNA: TGCGCCAGCAGCCAAGTGACGACAGCTAATGAAAAACTGTTTTTT. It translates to CASSQVTTANEKLFF.

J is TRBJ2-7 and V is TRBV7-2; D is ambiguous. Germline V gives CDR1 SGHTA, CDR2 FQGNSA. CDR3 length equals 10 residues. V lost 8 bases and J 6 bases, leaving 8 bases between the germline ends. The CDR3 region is CASSGFEQYF. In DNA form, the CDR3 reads TGTGCCAGCTCTGGGTTCGAGCAGTACTTC.

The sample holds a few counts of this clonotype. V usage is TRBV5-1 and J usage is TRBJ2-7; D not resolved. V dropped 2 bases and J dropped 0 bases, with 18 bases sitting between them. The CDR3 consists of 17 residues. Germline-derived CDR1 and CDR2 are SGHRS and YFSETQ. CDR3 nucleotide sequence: TGCGCCAGCAGCTTTGATGGCACCCGATCATCCTCCTACGAGCAGTACTTC. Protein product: CASSFDGTRSSSYEQYF.

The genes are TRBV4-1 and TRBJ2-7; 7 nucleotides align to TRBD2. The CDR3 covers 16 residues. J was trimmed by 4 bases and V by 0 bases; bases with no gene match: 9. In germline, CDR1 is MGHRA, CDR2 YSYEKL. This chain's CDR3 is CASSQEGSGDPYEQYF. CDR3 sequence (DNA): TGCGCCAGCAGCCAAGAAGGGAGCGGGGACCCTTACGAGCAGTACTTC.

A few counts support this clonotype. As DNA, the CDR3 is TGTGCCAGCAGTGAAGGGACTTCCTACAATGAGCAGTTCTTC. It codes for CASSEGTSYNEQFF. This rearrangement joins TRBV6-1 to TRBJ2-1; tentatively, D is TRBD2 (5 bases). V lost 1 base, J lost 1 base, and 5 bases lay in between. This CDR3 has 14 residues. Germline-derived CDR1 and CDR2 are MNHNS and SASEGT.

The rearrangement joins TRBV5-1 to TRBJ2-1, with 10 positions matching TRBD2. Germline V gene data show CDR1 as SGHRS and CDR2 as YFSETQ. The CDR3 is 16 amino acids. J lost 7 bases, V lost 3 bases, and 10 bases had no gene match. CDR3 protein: CASSSRAGGPGNEQFF. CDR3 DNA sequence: TGCGCCAGCAGCTCCCGAGCGGGAGGGCCGGGGAATGAGCAGTTCTTC.

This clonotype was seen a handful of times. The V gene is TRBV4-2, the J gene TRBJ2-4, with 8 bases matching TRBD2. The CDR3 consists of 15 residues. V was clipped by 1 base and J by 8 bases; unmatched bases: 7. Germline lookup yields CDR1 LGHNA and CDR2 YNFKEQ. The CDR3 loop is CASSQALGRGDIQYF. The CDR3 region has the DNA TGTGCCAGCAGCCAAGCATTAGGGCGGGGGGACATTCAGTACTTC.

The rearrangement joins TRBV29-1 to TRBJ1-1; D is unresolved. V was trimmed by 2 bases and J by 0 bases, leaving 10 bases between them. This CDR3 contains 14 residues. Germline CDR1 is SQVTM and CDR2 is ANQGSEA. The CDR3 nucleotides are TGCAGCGTTGAAACGGCAGCTTTGAACACTGAAGCTTTCTTT. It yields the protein CSVETAALNTEAFF.

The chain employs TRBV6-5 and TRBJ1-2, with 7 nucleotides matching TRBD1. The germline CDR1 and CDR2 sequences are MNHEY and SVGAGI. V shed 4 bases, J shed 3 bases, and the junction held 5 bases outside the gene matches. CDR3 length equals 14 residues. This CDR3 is CASSFRQGDYGYTF. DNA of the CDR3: TGTGCCAGCAGTTTTCGACAGGGAGACTATGGCTACACCTTC.

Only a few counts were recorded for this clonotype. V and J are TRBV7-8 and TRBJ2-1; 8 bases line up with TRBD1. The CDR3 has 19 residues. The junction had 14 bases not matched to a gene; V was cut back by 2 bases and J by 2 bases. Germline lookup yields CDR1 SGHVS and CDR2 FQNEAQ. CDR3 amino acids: CASSLLVGFGQGPYNEQFF. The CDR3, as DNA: TGTGCCAGCAGCTTACTCGTCGGGTTTGGACAGGGACCCTACAATGAGCAGTTCTTC.

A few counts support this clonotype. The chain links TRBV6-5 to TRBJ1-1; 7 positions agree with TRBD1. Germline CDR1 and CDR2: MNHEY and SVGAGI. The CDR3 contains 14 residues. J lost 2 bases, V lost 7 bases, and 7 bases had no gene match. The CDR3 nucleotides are TGTGCCAGCAATCCGACAGGGACTAACACTGAAGCTTTCTTT. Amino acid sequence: CASNPTGTNTEAFF.